This TCR beta chain was retrieved from a study of T-cell reconstitution after alpha-beta-depleted transplantation in children (dated by TCRdb to 2015 to 2016). In terms of the full investigation: Using TCR repertoire profiling, the study followed T-cell immune reconstitution in a quantitative way in children after TCRalphabeta/CD19-depleted allogeneic hematopoietic cell transplantation.

This clonotype was found a few times. Its antigen is unknown. Per-base qualities were not stored, and no clone one base away is much larger. The library was produced with PCR. Instrument used: Illumina HiSeq 2500. TCR library preparation used molecular barcoding, with unique molecular identifiers applied to normalize quantification of the TCRbeta repertoire. TCRdb trimmed public reads at Q25 via fastp, called clones via MiXCR and kept in-frame beta chains. For every CDR3 protein sequence, its rows merge into one entry that carries the most common genes and DNA. For this sample the table gives a few hundred thousand distinct CDR3 sequences, of which 9.9% were detected only once. Over 9.5% of the sample belongs to the ten largest clones. The input for sequencing was PBMCs from the stem cell graft donor, taken from the stem cell graft. The sequence was collected from a human donor who donated a stem cell graft to a child with SCID.

At the DNA level, the sequence is TGCGCCAGCACTCCAGGGACAGCAAATGAGCAGTTCTTC. Translation gives CASTPGTANEQFF. The rearrangement combines TRBV5-1 with TRBJ2-1; 7 junctional bases match TRBD1. After removal of 6 bases from V and 7 bases from J, the junction retains 7 bases not matched to a gene. From the cysteine through the phenylalanine, the CDR3 covers 13 amino acids. The DNA shown is the 39-base CDR3, in frame from base 1. For CDR1 and CDR2, the germline V gene lists SGHRS and YFSETQ. Where the CDR3 stops, the reference TRBV5-1 and TRBJ2-1 genes take over; the full variable domain is KAGVTQTPRYLIKTRGQQVTLSCSPISGHRSVSWYQQTPGQGLQFLFEYFSETQRNKGNFPGRFSGRQFSNSRSEMNVSTLELGDSALYLCASTPGTANEQFFGPGTRLTVL.